This TCR beta chain was identified during a study of T cells in Graves' hyperthyroidism and ophthalmopathy. Researchers amplified the TCR beta CDR3 regions from RNA transcripts. The TCR CDR3 first-round RT-PCR relied on the HTBI primer set. TCRdb re-analysed the multiplex PCR reads in MiXCR, keeping a single row per CDR3 protein. This table holds 450,000 to 600,000 distinct CDR3 sequences, around 20% found once. This clonotype was picked up a small number of times. The CDR3 extends over 16 amino acids. V dropped 1 base and J dropped 3; count of bases not matched to a gene: 7. CDR1 and CDR2 (germline): MGHRA, YSYEKL.

Source material: blood. The receptor's source is a man in his forties or fifties with Graves' ophthalmopathy. The chain has TRBV4-1 and TRBJ2-7, with 9 positions matching TRBD2. This CDR3 is CASSQGALAGNYEQYF. CDR3 nucleotides: TGCGCCAGCAGCCAAGGGGCCCTAGCGGGGAACTACGAGCAGTACTTC.